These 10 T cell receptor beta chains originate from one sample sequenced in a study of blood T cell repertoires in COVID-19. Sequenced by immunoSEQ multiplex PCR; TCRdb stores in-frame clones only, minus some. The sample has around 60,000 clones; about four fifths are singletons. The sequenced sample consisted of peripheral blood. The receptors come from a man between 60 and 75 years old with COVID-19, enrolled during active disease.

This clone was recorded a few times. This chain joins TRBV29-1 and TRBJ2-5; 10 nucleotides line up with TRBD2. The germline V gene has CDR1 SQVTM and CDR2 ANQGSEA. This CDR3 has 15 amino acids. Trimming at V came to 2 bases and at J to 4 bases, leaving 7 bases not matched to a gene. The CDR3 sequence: CSVENQAGGIETQYF. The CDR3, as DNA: TGCAGCGTTGAAAATCAAGCGGGAGGGATAGAGACCCAGTACTTC.

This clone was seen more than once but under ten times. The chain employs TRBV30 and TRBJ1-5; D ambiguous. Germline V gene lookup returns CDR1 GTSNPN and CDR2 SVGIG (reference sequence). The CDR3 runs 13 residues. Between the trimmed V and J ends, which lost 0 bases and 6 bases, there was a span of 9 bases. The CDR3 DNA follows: TGTGCCTGGAGTGTACGCGATTTTCAGCCCCAGCATTTT. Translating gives CAWSVRDFQPQHF.

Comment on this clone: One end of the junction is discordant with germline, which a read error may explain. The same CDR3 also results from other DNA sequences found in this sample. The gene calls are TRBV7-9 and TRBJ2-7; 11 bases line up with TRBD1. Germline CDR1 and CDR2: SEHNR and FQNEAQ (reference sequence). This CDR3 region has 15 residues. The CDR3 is CASSVSGTGGNEQYF. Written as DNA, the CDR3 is TGTGCTAGCAGCGTCTCCGGGACAGGGGGGAACGAGCAGTACTTC.

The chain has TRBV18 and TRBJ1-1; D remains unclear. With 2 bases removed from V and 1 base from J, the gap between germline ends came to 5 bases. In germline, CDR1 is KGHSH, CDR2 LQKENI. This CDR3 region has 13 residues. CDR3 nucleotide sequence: TGTGCCAGCTCACCAGTAGCGAACACTGAAGCTTTCTTT. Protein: CASSPVANTEAFF.

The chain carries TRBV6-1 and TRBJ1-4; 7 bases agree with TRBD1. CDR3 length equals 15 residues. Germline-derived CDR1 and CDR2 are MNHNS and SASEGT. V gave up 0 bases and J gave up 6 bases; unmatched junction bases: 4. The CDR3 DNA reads TGTGCCAGCAGTGAAGCAGGAGGGGGCGATGAAAAACTGTTTTTT. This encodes CASSEAGGGDEKLFF.

DNA for the CDR3: TGCGCCAGCAGCCAAACAGGGAACGAGCAGTACTTC. This sequence encodes CASSQTGNEQYF. The genes are TRBV5-1 and TRBJ2-7, with D perhaps matching TRBD1 (6 bases). The CDR3 extends over 12 amino acids. CDR1 is SGHRS, CDR2 YFSETQ, per germline. Trimming took off 4 bases at V and 5 bases at J, with 10 bases between the two ends.

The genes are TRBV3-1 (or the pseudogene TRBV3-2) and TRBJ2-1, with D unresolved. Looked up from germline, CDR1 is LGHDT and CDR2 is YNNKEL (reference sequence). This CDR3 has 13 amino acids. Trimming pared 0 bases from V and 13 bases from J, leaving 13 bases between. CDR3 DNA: TGTGCCAGCAGCCAAGACACGGGTGCCGGACAGTTCTTC. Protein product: CASSQDTGAGQFF.

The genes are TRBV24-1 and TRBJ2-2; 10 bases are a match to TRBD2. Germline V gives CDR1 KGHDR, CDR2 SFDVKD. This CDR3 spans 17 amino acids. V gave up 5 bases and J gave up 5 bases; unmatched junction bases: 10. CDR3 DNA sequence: TGTGCCACCAGTGTCCCGGAAGCGGGAGGGCTTACCGGGGAGCTGTTTTTT. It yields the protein CATSVPEAGGLTGELFF.

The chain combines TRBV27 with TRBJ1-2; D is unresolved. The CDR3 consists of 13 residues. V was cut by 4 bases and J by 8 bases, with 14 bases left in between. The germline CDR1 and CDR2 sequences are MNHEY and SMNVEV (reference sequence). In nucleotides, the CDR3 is TGTGCCAGCAGTTCCTTCCAGAGGGAGGGCTACACCTTC. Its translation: CASSSFQREGYTF.

CDR3 residues: CASSLVGVNEQFF. The CDR3 DNA reads as TGTGCCAGCAGCTTGGTTGGAGTCAATGAGCAGTTCTTC. The chain combines TRBV5-4 with TRBJ2-1; D ambiguous. There are 13 residues in the CDR3. Trimming shortened V by 0 bases and J by 6 bases, and 7 bases separated the two germline ends. CDR1 SGHNT and CDR2 YYREEE come from the germline V gene (reference sequence). The entire variable domain, with the rest obtained from reference TRBV5-4 and TRBJ2-1, is as follows: ETGVTQSPTHLIKTRGQQVTLRCSSQSGHNTVSWYQQALGQGPQFIFQYYREEENGRGNFPPRFSGLQFPNYSSELNVNALELDDSALYLCASSLVGVNEQFFGPGTRLTVL.